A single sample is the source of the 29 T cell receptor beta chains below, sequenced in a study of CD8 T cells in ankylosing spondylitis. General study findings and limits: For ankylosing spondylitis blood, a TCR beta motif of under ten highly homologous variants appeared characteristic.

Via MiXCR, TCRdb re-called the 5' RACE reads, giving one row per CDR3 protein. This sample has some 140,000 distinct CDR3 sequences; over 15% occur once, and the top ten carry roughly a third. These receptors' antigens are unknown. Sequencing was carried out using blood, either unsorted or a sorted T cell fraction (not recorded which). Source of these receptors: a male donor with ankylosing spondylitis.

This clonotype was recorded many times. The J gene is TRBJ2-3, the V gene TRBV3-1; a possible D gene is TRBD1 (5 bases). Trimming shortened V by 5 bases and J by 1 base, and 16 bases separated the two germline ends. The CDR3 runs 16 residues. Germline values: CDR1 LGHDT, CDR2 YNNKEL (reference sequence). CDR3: CASSDYSQGRTDTQYF. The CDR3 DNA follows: TGTGCCAGCAGCGATTACAGTCAGGGCCGCACAGATACGCAGTATTTT.

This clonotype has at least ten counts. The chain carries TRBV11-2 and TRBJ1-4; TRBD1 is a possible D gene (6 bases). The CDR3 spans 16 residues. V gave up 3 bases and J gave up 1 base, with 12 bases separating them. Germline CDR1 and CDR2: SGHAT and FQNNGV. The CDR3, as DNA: TGTGCCAGCAGCTTTGGGACACACCGAACTAATGAAAAACTGTTTTTT. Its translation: CASSFGTHRTNEKLFF.

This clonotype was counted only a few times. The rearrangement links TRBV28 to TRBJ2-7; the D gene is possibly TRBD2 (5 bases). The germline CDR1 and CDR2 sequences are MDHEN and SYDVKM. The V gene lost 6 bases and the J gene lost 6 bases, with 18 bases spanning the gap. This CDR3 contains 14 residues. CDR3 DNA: TGTGCCAGCAGACTCGCCCTAGCTTACGGCGAGCAGTACTTC. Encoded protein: CASRLALAYGEQYF.

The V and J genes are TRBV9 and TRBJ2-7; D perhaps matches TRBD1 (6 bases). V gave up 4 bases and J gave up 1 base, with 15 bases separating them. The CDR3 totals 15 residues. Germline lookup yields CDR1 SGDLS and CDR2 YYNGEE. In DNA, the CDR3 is TGTGCCAGCAGCAGAGGGGGAACTATGTCCTACGAGCAGTACTTC. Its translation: CASSRGGTMSYEQYF.

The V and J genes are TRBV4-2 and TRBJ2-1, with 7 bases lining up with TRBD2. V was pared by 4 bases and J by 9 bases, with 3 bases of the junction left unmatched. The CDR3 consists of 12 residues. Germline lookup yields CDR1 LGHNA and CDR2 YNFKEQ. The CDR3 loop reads CASSLAGVEQFF. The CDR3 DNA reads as TGTGCCAGCAGCCTTGCGGGAGTTGAGCAGTTCTTC.

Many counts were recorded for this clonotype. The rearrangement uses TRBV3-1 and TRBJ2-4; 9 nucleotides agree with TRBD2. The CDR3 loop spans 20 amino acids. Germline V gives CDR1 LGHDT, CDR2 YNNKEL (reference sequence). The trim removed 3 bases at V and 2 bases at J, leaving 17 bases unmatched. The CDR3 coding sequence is TGTGCCAGCAGCCATTCTAAAGGGGGAGTAGCGGGAGAGTCCAAAAACATTCAGTACTTC. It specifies CASSHSKGGVAGESKNIQYF.

Written as DNA, the CDR3 is TGTGCCATCCGACCGAGGCAGAGCAATCAGCCCCAGCATTTT. Translation gives CAIRPRQSNQPQHF. J is TRBJ1-5 and V is TRBV6-2 or TRBV6-3, with D uncertain. From germline, CDR1 is MNHEY and CDR2 SVGEGT. Between the trimmed V and J ends, which lost 10 bases and 1 base, there was a span of 14 bases. The CDR3 is 14 amino acids.

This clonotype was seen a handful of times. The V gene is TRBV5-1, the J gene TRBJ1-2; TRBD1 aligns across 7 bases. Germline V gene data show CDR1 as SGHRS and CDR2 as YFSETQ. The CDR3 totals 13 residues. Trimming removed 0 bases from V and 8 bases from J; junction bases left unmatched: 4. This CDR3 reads CASSLGQGRGYTF. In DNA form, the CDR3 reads TGCGCCAGCAGCTTGGGACAGGGCAGGGGCTACACCTTC.

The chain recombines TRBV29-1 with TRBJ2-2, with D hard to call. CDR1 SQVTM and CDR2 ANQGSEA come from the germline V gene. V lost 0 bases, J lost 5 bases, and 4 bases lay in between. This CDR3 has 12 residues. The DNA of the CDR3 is TGCAGCGTTGAAGAGGGAACCGGGGAGCTGTTTTTT. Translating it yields CSVEEGTGELFF.

CDR3 coding DNA: TGTGCCACACGCTCGAGGGCGGAGACCCAGTACTTC. Translation gives CATRSRAETQYF. The chain joins TRBV15 to TRBJ2-5; D might be TRBD2 (5 bases). V was shortened by 9 bases and J by 5 bases, with 13 bases between the two germline ends. From germline, CDR1 is LNHNV and CDR2 YYDKDF (reference sequence). This CDR3 is 12 amino acids long.

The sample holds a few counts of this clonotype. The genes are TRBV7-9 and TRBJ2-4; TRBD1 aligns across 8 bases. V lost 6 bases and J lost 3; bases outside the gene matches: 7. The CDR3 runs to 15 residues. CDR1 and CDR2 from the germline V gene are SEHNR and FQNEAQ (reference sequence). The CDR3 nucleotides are TGTGCCAGCAGAGAGCCGGGACAGGTCAAAAACATTCAGTACTTC. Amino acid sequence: CASREPGQVKNIQYF. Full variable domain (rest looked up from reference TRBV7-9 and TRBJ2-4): DTGVSQNPRHKITKRGQNVTFRCDPISEHNRLYWYRQTLGQGPEFLTYFQNEAQLEKSRLLSDRFSAERPKGSFSTLEIQRTEQGDSAMYLCASREPGQVKNIQYFGAGTRLSVL.

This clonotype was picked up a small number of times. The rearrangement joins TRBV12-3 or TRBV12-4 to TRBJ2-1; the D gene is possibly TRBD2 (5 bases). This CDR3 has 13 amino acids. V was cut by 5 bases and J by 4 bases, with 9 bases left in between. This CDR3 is CASSPEGYNEQFF. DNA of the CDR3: TGTGCCAGCAGTCCAGAGGGATACAATGAGCAGTTCTTC.

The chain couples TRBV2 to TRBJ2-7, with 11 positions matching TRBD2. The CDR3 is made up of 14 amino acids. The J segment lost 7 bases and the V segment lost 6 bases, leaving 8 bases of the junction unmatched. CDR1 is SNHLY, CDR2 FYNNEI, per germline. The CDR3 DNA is TGTGCCAGCAGAACTAGCGGGAGTCTCGAGGAGCAGTACTTC. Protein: CASRTSGSLEEQYF. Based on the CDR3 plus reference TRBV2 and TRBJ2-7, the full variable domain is EPEVTQTPSHQVTQMGQEVILRCVPISNHLYFYWYRQILGQKVEFLVSFYNNEISEKSEIFDDQFSVERPDGSNFTLKIRSTKLEDSAMYFCASRTSGSLEEQYFGPGTRLTVT.

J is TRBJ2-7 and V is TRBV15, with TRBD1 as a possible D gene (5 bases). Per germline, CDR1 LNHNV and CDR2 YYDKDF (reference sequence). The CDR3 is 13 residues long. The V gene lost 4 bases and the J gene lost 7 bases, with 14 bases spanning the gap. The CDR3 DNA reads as TGTGCCACCAGCATTAGCAGGGCTACGGAGCAGTACTTC. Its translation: CATSISRATEQYF. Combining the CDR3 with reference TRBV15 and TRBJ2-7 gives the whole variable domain DAMVIQNPRYQVTQFGKPVTLSCSQTLNHNVMYWYQQKSSQAPKLLFHYYDKDFNNEADTPDNFQSRRPNTSFCFLDIRSPGLGDTAMYLCATSISRATEQYFGPGTRLTVT.

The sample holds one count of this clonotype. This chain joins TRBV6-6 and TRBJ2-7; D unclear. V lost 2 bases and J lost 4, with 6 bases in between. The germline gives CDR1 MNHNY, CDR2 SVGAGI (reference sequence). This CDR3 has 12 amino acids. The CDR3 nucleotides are TGTGCCAGCAGTTACAGACATTACGAGCAGTACTTC. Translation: CASSYRHYEQYF.

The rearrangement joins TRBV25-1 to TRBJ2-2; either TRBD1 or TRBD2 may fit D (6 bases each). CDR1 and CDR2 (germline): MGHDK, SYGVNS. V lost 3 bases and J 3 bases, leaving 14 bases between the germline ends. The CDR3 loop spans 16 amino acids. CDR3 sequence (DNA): TGTGCCAGCAGTGAGTGGGGGGCGGGTGACACCGGGGAGCTGTTTTTT. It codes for CASSEWGAGDTGELFF.

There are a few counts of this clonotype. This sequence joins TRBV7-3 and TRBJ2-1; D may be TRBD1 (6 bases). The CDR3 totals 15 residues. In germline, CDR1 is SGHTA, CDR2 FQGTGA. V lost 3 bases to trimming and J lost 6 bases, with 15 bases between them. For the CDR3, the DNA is TGTGCCAGCAGCTTGACAGCAAAAGGGGGCAATGAGCAGTTCTTC. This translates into CASSLTAKGGNEQFF.

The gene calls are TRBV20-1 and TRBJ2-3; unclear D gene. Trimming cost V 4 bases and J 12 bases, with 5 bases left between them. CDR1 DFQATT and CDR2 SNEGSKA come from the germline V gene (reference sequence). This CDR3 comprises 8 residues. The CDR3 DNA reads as TGCAGTGCTATGGGACAGTATTTT. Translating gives CSAMGQYF.

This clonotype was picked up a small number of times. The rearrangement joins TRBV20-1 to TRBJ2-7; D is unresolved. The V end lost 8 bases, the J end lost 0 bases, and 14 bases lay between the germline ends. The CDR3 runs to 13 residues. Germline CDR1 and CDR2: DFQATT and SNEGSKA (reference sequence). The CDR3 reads CSTYKDNSYEQYF. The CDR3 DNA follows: TGCAGTACCTACAAGGATAACTCCTACGAGCAGTACTTC.

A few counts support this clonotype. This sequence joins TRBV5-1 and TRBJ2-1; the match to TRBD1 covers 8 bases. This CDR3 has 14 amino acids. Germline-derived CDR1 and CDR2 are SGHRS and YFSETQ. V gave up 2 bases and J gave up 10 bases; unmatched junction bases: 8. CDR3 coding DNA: TGCGCCAGCAGCTTAAGACAGGGGTTTTGGGAGCAGTTCTTC. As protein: CASSLRQGFWEQFF.

CDR3 in amino acids: CASRVLLGASYEQYF. The CDR3 DNA reads TGTGCCAGCAGAGTTTTACTGGGCGCTTCATACGAGCAGTACTTC. The chain has TRBV27 and TRBJ2-7, with D hard to call. Trimming took off 6 bases at V and 4 bases at J, with 19 bases between the two ends. Germline V gene data show CDR1 as MNHEY and CDR2 as SMNVEV (reference sequence). CDR3 size: 15 residues.

CDR3 in amino acids: CATRDRINEQFF. The CDR3 DNA follows: TGTGCCACCCGGGACAGGATCAATGAGCAGTTCTTC. The chain recombines TRBV24-1 with TRBJ2-1; TRBD1 matches 8 bases. CDR1 and CDR2 from the germline V gene are KGHDR and SFDVKD. The CDR3 totals 12 residues. After removal of 9 bases from V and 6 bases from J, the junction contained 3 bases not matched to a gene.

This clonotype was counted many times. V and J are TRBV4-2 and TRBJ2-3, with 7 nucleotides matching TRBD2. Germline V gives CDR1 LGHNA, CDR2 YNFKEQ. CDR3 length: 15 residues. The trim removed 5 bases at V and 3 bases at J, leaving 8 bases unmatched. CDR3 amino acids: CASSYQTSRTDTQYF. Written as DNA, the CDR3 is TGTGCCAGCAGCTACCAGACTAGCAGGACAGATACGCAGTATTTT.

The CDR3 region is CASSQDRGRGNIQYF. DNA for the CDR3: TGCGCCAGCAGCCAAGATCGGGGGAGGGGGAACATTCAGTACTTC. The J gene is TRBJ2-4, the V gene TRBV4-1, with D maybe TRBD2 (7 bases). Trimming removed 0 bases from V and 7 bases from J, with 13 bases in between. This CDR3 spans 15 amino acids. CDR1 and CDR2 from the germline V gene are MGHRA and YSYEKL.

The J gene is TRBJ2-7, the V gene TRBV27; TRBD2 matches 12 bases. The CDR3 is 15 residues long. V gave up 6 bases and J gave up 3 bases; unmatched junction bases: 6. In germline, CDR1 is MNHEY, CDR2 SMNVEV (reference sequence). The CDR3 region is CASSLGTSGYYEQYF. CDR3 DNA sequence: TGTGCCAGCAGCCTAGGGACTAGCGGGTACTACGAGCAGTACTTC.

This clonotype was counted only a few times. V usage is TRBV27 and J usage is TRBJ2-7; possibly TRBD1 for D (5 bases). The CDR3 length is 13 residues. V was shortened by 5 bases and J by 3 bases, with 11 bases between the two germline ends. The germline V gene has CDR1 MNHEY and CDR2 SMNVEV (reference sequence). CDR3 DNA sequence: TGTGCCAGCAGTAGGACACAAAACTACGAGCAGTACTTC. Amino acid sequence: CASSRTQNYEQYF.

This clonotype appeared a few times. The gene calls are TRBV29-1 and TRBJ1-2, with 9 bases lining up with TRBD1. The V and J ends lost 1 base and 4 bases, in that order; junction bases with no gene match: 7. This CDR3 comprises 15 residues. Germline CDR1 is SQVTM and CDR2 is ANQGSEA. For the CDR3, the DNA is TGCAGCGTTGAAGGGGACAGGGTATCCGGCTATGGCTACACCTTC. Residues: CSVEGDRVSGYGYTF.

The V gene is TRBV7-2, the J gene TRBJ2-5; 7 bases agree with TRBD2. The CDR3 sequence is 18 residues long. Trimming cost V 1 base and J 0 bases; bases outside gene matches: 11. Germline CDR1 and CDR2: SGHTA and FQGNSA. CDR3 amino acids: CASSLVASGSAYQETQYF. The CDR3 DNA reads TGTGCCAGCAGCTTAGTCGCTAGCGGTTCAGCTTACCAAGAGACCCAGTACTTC.

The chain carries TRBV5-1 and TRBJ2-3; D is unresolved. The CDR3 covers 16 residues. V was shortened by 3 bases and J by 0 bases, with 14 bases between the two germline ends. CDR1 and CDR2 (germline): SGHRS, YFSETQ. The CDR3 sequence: CASSWEKPISTDTQYF. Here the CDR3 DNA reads TGCGCCAGCAGCTGGGAAAAACCAATTAGCACAGATACGCAGTATTTT.